These 25 T cell receptor beta chains share one sample of origin, sequenced in a study of shared clonotypes between healthy human individuals. This table comes from immunoSEQ multiplex PCR, and its TCRdb copy is limited to in-frame clones, with some not included. The sample carries 2 million to 2.5 million clones, about 92% recorded once. The sample was naive CD4+ T cells from PBMCs. Subset given: CD45RA+ positively selected. The receptors stem from a man aged 18 to 29 in good health. Some clones in this sample may be carry-over from other donors' samples.

V and J are TRBV7-9 and TRBJ2-1; D is uncertain. The CDR3 runs to 15 residues. Germline CDR1 is SEHNR and CDR2 is FQNEAQ (reference sequence). Trimming removed 5 bases from V and 3 bases from J, with 14 bases in between. The CDR3 here is CASSPGPAGYNEQFF. CDR3 nucleotide sequence: TGTGCCAGCAGCCCTGGTCCCGCAGGCTACAATGAGCAGTTCTTC.

The table lists this clone with a count of one. This chain connects TRBV5-1 to TRBJ1-1; D is ambiguous. Per germline, CDR1 SGHRS and CDR2 YFSETQ. Trimming shortened V by 4 bases and J by 7 bases, and 8 bases separated the two germline ends. The CDR3 has 11 amino acids. The CDR3 DNA sequence: TGCGCCAGCAGCAGAACTAGTGAAGCTTTCTTT. It codes for CASSRTSEAFF.

The rearrangement links TRBV7-9 to TRBJ2-1; D not certain. The V gene lost 6 bases and the J gene lost 9 bases, with 12 bases spanning the gap. This CDR3 contains 12 residues. Germline CDR1 reads SEHNR; CDR2 reads FQNEAQ (reference sequence). The CDR3 bases are TGTGCCAGCAGTCTTACATTCGGTGAGCAGTTCTTC. Translating it yields CASSLTFGEQFF.

The CDR3 protein is CASSLDLRFAQFF. The CDR3 nucleotides read TGTGCCAGCAGCTTAGACCTTCGTTTTGCGCAGTTCTTC. The chain joins TRBV11-2 to TRBJ2-1; D gene unclear. Germline V CDR1 and CDR2: SGHAT, FQNNGV. Trimming shortened V by 0 bases and J by 12 bases, and 12 bases separated the two germline ends. The CDR3 length is 13 residues.

This clone was found a few times. The chain uses TRBV10-3 and TRBJ2-2; no reliable D call. V gave up 6 bases and J gave up 7 bases, with 6 bases separating them. The CDR3 runs 11 residues. Germline CDR1 and CDR2: ENHRY and SYGVKD. CDR3 residues: CAIRRIGELFF. DNA for the CDR3: TGTGCCATCAGGAGAATCGGGGAGCTGTTTTTT.

The rearrangement uses TRBV28 and TRBJ1-3; D remains unclear. V lost 6 bases to trimming and J lost 3 bases, with 9 bases between them. Germline V gene lookup returns CDR1 MDHEN and CDR2 SYDVKM. This CDR3 has 13 amino acids. CDR3: CASRVSRGNTIYF. In DNA form, the CDR3 reads TGTGCCAGCAGGGTCTCGCGTGGAAACACCATATATTTT.

The rearrangement joins TRBV19 to TRBJ2-7; 11 bases are a match to TRBD1. V was clipped by 7 bases and J by 3 bases; unmatched bases: 5. Germline CDR1 reads LNHDA; CDR2 reads SQIVND (reference sequence). This CDR3 has 14 amino acids. The chain's CDR3 is CASTSGTGGYEQYF. In DNA form, the CDR3 reads TGTGCCAGTACCTCCGGGACAGGGGGCTACGAGCAGTACTTC.

The chain joins TRBV7-2 to TRBJ1-4; no firm D call. Germline CDR1 SGHTA, CDR2 FQGNSA. The V end was cut by 2 bases, the J end by 5 bases, with 15 bases between. The CDR3 loop spans 16 amino acids. CDR3 in amino acids: CASSLNPPALNEKLFF. The DNA of the CDR3 is TGTGCCAGCAGCTTAAATCCGCCGGCCCTAAATGAAAAACTGTTTTTT.

The chain links TRBV2 to TRBJ2-3, with 10 bases identical to TRBD2. The CDR3 extends over 16 amino acids. Germline trimming cut 6 bases from V and 0 bases from J; bases unmatched to any gene: 6. The V gene's germline CDR1 is SNHLY and CDR2 FYNNEI. The CDR3 is CASSPLAGSSTDTQYF. CDR3 DNA sequence: TGTGCCAGCAGCCCACTAGCGGGATCTAGCACAGATACGCAGTATTTT.

The chain recombines TRBV4-2 with TRBJ2-1, with 9 bases identical to TRBD2. Germline V gives CDR1 LGHNA, CDR2 YNFKEQ. The CDR3 totals 17 residues. Trimming at V came to 0 bases and at J to 7 bases, leaving 10 bases not matched to a gene. CDR3 residues: CASSQDYGGRANNEQFF. CDR3 DNA: TGTGCCAGCAGCCAAGATTACGGCGGGAGGGCAAATAATGAGCAGTTCTTC.

The chain couples TRBV5-4 to TRBJ1-3; the match to TRBD1 covers 9 bases. From germline, CDR1 is SGHNT and CDR2 YYREEE (reference sequence). CDR3 length: 14 amino acids. With 3 bases clipped from V and 6 bases from J, the junction kept 4 bases outside the gene matches. The CDR3 sequence is CASSSGQGVNTIYF. The CDR3 bases are TGTGCCAGCAGCTCGGGACAGGGAGTAAACACCATATATTTT.

For this clone: This same CDR3 is encoded by further DNA sequences in the sample. The V call is TRBV28, the J call TRBJ1-3; D is ambiguous. Germline V CDR1 and CDR2: MDHEN, SYDVKM. The CDR3 contains 12 residues. Deletions cut 3 bases from V and 3 bases from J, with 3 bases between. The CDR3 region has the DNA TGTGCCAGCAGTTTGCTTGGAAACACCATATATTTT. Its translation is CASSLLGNTIYF. Using reference TRBV28 and TRBJ1-3 for the parts outside the CDR3, the full variable domain is DVKVTQSSRYLVKRTGEKVFLECVQDMDHENMFWYRQDPGLGLRLIYFSYDVKMKEKGDIPEGYSVSREKKERFSLILESASTNQTSMYLCASSLLGNTIYFGEGSWLTVV.

The rearrangement links TRBV11-2 to TRBJ1-1, with 7 bases identical to TRBD1. The CDR3 loop spans 12 amino acids. Trimming cost V 4 bases and J 9 bases; bases outside gene matches: 5. CDR1 and CDR2 from the germline V gene are SGHAT and FQNNGV. The CDR3, as DNA: TGTGCCAGCAGCTGGGGGGACAGTAAAGCTTTCTTT. This encodes CASSWGDSKAFF. The full variable domain, with the rest looked up from reference TRBV11-2 and TRBJ1-1, is EAGVAQSPRYKIIEKRQSVAFWCNPISGHATLYWYQQILGQGPKLLIQFQNNGVVDDSQLPKDRFSAERLKGVDSTLKIQPAKLEDSAVYLCASSWGDSKAFFGQGTRLTVV.

This rearrangement joins TRBV7-9 to TRBJ1-1; perhaps TRBD1 as D (6 bases). Germline V gene lookup returns CDR1 SEHNR and CDR2 FQNEAQ (reference sequence). V was cut by 3 bases and J by 1 base, with 12 bases left in between. This CDR3 is built from 15 residues. CDR3 DNA sequence: TGTGCCAGCAGCTTCCGACAGGAAGGGAACACTGAAGCTTTCTTT. This sequence encodes CASSFRQEGNTEAFF.

This chain links TRBV7-8 with TRBJ2-2; D is undetermined. CDR1 and CDR2 (germline): SGHVS, FQNEAQ. Trimming left V 4 bases short and J 0 bases short, with 12 bases between. The CDR3 covers 16 residues. The CDR3 here is CASSSPRAPNTGELFF. The CDR3 nucleotides are TGTGCCAGCAGCTCGCCGCGAGCTCCGAACACCGGGGAGCTGTTTTTT.

The rearrangement joins TRBV7-2 to TRBJ2-7; 9 bases map to TRBD1. The germline CDR1 and CDR2 sequences are SGHTA and FQGNSA. The CDR3 extends over 13 amino acids. Trimming at V came to 4 bases and at J to 5 bases, leaving 3 bases not matched to a gene. DNA for the CDR3: TGTGCCAGCAGCTATGACAGGGGGGACGAGCAGTACTTC. It encodes CASSYDRGDEQYF.

The chain recombines TRBV27 with TRBJ2-7; 14 bases agree with TRBD2. Losses at the gene ends were 5 bases for V and 4 bases for J; bases not matched to a gene: 7. The germline V gene encodes CDR1 MNHEY and CDR2 SMNVEV (reference sequence). The CDR3 is 16 residues long. The DNA for the CDR3 is TGTGCCAGCAGTCAGCCCGGGACTAGCGGGAGTTACGAGCAGTACTTC. Its protein product is CASSQPGTSGSYEQYF.

This sequence joins TRBV30 and TRBJ2-7; 10 bases are a match to TRBD1. Germline values: CDR1 GTSNPN, CDR2 SVGIG (reference sequence). J gave up 6 bases and V 5 bases, and 7 bases lay outside the gene matches. The CDR3 extends over 13 amino acids. DNA for the CDR3: TGTGCCTGGGAACGGGGACAGGGGACCGAGCAGTACTTC. It yields the protein CAWERGQGTEQYF.

This clone has only one observation. The J gene is TRBJ2-5, the V gene TRBV12-5; 7 nucleotides line up with TRBD1. V trimming: 1 base; J trimming: 2 bases; junction bases outside the gene matches: 1. Germline CDR1 and CDR2: LGHNT and FRNRAP. This CDR3 is 14 amino acids long. CDR3 protein: CASGLGQGQETQYF. DNA for the CDR3: TGTGCTAGTGGTTTGGGACAGGGTCAAGAGACCCAGTACTTC.

This clone was seen only a few times. J is TRBJ1-2 and V is TRBV2; D ambiguous. The CDR3 covers 13 residues. Trimming removed 3 bases at V and 4 bases at J, with 9 bases between. Germline values: CDR1 SNHLY, CDR2 FYNNEI. The CDR3 DNA reads TGTGCCAGCAGTGAGGACGGACCCTATGGCTACACCTTC. Encoded protein: CASSEDGPYGYTF.

The J gene is TRBJ2-7, the V gene TRBV27; either TRBD1 or TRBD2 may supply D (5 bases each). Trimming took 2 bases from V and 0 from J, leaving 23 bases between them. The germline CDR1 and CDR2 sequences are MNHEY and SMNVEV (reference sequence). The CDR3 runs to 19 residues. The CDR3 DNA follows: TGTGCCAGCAGTTTAAGAGGTTCAGGGCGGGCCTTGAGCTCCTACGAGCAGTACTTC. As protein: CASSLRGSGRALSSYEQYF.

The table lists this clone with a count of one. CDR3 in amino acids: CASSREGTGGELFF. CDR3 in DNA: TGTGCCAGCAGCCGGGAGGGGACCGGCGGGGAGCTGTTTTTT. This rearrangement joins TRBV4-2 to TRBJ2-2, with 7 bases identical to TRBD2. The CDR3 loop spans 14 amino acids. CDR1 LGHNA and CDR2 YNFKEQ come from the germline V gene. J lost 7 bases, V lost 4 bases, and 6 bases had no gene match.

V usage is TRBV28 and J usage is TRBJ1-2; a weak D match, TRBD1 (5 bases). The germline V and J ends were trimmed by 2 bases and 0 bases, with 10 bases remaining between them. The CDR3 loop spans 15 amino acids. The germline CDR1 and CDR2 sequences are MDHEN and SYDVKM. Here the CDR3 reads CASSLLTGTNYGYTF. CDR3 in DNA: TGTGCCAGCAGTTTACTCACAGGAACTAACTATGGCTACACCTTC.

A remark on this clone: One end of the junction fails to match germline, which may point to a read error. The chain has TRBV11-2 and TRBJ2-7, with 9 nucleotides matching TRBD1. This CDR3 spans 13 amino acids. Germline values: CDR1 SGHAT, CDR2 FQNNGV. DNA of the CDR3: TGTGCCAGCCGCTTGGGGACAGGGCGCGAGCAGTACTTC. Translated, it gives CASRLGTGREQYF.

This clone was found a few times. The chain employs TRBV30 and TRBJ1-1; D is unresolved. The V gene's germline CDR1 is GTSNPN and CDR2 SVGIG (reference sequence). V was trimmed by 4 bases and J by 1 base, leaving 7 bases between them. This CDR3 has 12 residues. CDR3: CAWKWANTEAFF. CDR3 in DNA: TGTGCCTGGAAATGGGCGAACACTGAAGCTTTCTTT.